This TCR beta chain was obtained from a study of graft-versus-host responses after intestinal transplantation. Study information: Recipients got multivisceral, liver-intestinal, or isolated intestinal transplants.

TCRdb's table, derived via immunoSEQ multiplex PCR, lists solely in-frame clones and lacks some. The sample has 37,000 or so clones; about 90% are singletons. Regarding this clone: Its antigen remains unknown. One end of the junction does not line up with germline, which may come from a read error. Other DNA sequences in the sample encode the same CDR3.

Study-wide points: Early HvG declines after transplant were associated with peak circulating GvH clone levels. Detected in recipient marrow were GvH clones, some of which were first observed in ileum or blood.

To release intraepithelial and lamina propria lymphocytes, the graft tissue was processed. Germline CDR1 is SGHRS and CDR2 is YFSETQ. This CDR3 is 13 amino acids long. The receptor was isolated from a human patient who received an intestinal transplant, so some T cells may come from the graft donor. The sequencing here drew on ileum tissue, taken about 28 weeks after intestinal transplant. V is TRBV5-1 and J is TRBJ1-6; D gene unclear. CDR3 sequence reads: CASSLEWDSPLHF. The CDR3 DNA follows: TGCGCCAGCAGCTTAGAGTGGGATTCCCCCCTCCACTTT. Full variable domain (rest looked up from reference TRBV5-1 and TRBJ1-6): KAGVTQTPRYLIKTRGQQVTLSCSPISGHRSVSWYQQTPGQGLQFLFEYFSETQRNKGNFPGRFSGRQFSNSRSEMNVSTLELGDSALYLCASSLEWDSPLHFGNGTRLTVT.